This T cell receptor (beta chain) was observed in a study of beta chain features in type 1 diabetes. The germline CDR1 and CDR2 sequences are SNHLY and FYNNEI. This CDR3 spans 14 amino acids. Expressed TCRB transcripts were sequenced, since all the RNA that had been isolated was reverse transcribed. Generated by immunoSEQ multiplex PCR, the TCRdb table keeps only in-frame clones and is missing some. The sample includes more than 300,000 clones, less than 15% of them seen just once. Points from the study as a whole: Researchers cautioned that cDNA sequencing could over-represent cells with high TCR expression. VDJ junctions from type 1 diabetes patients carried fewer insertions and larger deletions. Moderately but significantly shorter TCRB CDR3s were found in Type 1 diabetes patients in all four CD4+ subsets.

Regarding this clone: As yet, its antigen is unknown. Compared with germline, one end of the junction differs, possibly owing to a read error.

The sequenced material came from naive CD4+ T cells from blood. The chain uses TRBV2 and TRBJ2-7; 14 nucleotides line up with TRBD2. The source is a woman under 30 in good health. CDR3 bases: TGTGCCAGCAGTTTGACTAGCGGGAGGGCCCAAGGGCACTTC. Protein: CASSLTSGRAQGHF.